This T cell receptor beta chain was identified during a study of cytomegalovirus exposure and HLA in healthy donors. Notes on the study in general: Cytomegalovirus-associated status was assigned to about 150 TCR beta chains. Follow-up analysis found HLA locus-dependent TCR association rates, highest for DRB1 and lowest for HLA-C. A later analysis showed HLA-associated TCR beta chains outstripping equally common others in clonal expansion.

Researchers ran the PCR with 60 Vbeta and 13 Jbeta primers. This table comes from immunoSEQ multiplex PCR, and its TCRdb copy is limited to in-frame clones, with some not included. The table includes 150,000 to 180,000 clones, roughly 80% detected once. CDR3 size: 14 residues. V lost 6 bases to trimming and J lost 4 bases; unmatched junction nucleotides: 8. Germline CDR1 MNHEY, CDR2 SVGAGI. Though probably carrying unrecorded immune exposures, donors were nominally healthy at sampling. For this clone: Its antigen is as yet unknown.

The V and J genes are TRBV6-5 and TRBJ1-1; TRBD1 aligns across 7 bases. Material for sequencing was PBMCs. This receptor was taken from a middle-aged woman in good health and CMV-seronegative. The CDR3 reads CASSRDRFGTEAFF. In nucleotides, the CDR3 is TGTGCCAGCAGCCGGGACAGATTTGGCACTGAAGCTTTCTTT.